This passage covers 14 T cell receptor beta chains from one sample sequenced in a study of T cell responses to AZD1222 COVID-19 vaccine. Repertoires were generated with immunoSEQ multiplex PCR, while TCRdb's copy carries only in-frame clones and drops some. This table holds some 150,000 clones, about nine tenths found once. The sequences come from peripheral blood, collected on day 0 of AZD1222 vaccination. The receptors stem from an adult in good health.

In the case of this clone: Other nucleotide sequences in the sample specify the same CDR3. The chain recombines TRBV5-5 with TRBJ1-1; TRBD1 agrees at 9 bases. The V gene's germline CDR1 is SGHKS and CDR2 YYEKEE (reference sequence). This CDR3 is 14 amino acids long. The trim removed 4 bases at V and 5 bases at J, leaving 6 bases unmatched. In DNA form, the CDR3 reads TGTGCCAGCAGCCTACAGGGGGCCGGGACTGAAGCTTTCTTT. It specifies CASSLQGAGTEAFF.

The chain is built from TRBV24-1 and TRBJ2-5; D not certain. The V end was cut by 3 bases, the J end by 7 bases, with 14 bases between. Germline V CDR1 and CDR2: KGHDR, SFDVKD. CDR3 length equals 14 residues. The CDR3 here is CATSDPTSPGTQYF. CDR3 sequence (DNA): TGTGCCACCAGTGATCCCACCTCTCCGGGGACCCAGTACTTC.

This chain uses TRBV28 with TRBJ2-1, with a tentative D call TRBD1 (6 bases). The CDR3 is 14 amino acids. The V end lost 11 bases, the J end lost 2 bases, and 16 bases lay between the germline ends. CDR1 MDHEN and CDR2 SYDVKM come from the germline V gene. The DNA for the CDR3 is TGTGCCTCAACGGGGACATTGACCTACAATGAGCAGTTCTTC. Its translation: CASTGTLTYNEQFF. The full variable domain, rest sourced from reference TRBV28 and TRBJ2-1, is DVKVTQSSRYLVKRTGEKVFLECVQDMDHENMFWYRQDPGLGLRLIYFSYDVKMKEKGDIPEGYSVSREKKERFSLILESASTNQTSMYLCASTGTLTYNEQFFGPGTRLTVL.

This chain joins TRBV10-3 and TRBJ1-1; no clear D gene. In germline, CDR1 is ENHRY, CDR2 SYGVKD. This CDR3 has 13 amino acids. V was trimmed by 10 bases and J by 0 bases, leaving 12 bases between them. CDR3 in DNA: TGTGCCACGAGGGTTGGGATGAACACTGAAGCTTTCTTT. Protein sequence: CATRVGMNTEAFF.

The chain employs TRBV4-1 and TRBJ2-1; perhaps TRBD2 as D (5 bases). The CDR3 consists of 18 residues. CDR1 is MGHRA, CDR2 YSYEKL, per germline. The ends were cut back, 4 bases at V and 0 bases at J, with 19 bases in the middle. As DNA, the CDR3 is TGCGCCAGCAGCCTTTGGGGAGCACCGCAAAGCTCCTACAATGAGCAGTTCTTC. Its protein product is CASSLWGAPQSSYNEQFF.

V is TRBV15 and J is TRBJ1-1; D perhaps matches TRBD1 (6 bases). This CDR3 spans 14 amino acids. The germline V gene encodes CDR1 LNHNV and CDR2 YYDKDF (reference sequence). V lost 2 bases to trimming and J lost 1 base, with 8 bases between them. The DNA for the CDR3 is TGTGCCACCAGCAGATTACAGGGGAACACTGAAGCTTTCTTT. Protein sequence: CATSRLQGNTEAFF. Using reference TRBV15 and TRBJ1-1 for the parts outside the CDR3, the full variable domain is DAMVIQNPRYQVTQFGKPVTLSCSQTLNHNVMYWYQQKSSQAPKLLFHYYDKDFNNEADTPDNFQSRRPNTSFCFLDIRSPGLGDTAMYLCATSRLQGNTEAFFGQGTRLTVV.

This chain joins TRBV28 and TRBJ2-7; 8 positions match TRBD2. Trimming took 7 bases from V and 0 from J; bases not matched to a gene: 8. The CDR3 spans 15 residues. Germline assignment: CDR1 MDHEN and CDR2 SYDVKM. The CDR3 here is CASTLGGTSSYEQYF. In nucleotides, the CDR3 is TGTGCCAGCACCCTGGGAGGGACTAGCTCCTACGAGCAGTACTTC.

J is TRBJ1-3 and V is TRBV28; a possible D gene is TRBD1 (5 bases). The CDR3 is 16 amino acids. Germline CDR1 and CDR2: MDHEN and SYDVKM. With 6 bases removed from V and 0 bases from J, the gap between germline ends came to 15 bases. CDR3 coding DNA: TGTGCCAGCAGATTGGGACCCTTAAGCTCTGGAAACACCATATATTTT. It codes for CASRLGPLSSGNTIYF.

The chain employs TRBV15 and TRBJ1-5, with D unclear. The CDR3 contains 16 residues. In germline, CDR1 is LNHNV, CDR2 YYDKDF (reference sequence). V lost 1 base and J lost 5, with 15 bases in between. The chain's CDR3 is CATSRAAAEAHQPQHF. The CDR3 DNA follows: TGTGCCACCAGCAGAGCAGCGGCAGAAGCCCATCAGCCCCAGCATTTT.

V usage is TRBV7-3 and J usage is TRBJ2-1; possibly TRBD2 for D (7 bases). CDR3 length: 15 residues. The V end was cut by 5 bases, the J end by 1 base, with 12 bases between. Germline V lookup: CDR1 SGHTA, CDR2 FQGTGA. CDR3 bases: TGTGCCAGCAGCAGGGGGGGACCTTCCTACAATGAGCAGTTCTTC. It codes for CASSRGGPSYNEQFF.

The chain's CDR3 is CASSPPTGMSTEAFF. In nucleotides, the CDR3 is TGTGCCAGCAGTCCCCCGACAGGGATGAGCACTGAAGCTTTCTTT. The chain joins TRBV28 to TRBJ1-1, with 7 bases matching TRBD1. CDR1 and CDR2 (germline): MDHEN, SYDVKM. V lost 5 bases to trimming and J lost 4 bases; unmatched junction nucleotides: 10. The CDR3 is 15 residues long.

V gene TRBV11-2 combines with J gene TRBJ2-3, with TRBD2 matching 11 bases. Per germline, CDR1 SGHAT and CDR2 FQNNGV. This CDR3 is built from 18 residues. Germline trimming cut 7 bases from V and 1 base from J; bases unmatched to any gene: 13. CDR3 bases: TGTGCCAGCAACCCTGGGGGACTAGCGGAGACCCGCACAGATACGCAGTATTTT. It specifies CASNPGGLAETRTDTQYF.

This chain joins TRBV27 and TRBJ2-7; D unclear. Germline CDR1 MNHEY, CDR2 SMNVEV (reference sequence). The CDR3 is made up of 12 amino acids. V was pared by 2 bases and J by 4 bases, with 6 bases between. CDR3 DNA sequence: TGTGCCAGCAGTTTAGTAGGGTACGAGCAGTACTTC. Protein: CASSLVGYEQYF.

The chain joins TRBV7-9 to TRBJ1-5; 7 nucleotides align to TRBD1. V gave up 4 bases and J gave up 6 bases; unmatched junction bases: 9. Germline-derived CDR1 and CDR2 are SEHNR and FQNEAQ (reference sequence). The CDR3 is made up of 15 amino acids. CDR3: CASSSGTEKLQPQHF. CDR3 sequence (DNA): TGTGCCAGCAGCTCCGGGACAGAGAAGCTTCAGCCCCAGCATTTT.